The 23 T cell receptor beta chains presented below share a single source sample, sequenced in a study of T cell changes during pregnancy in multiple sclerosis. Profiling relied on immunoSEQ multiplex PCR, and the TCRdb table lists in-frame clones only, not all of them. The sample lists 90,000 to 150,000 clones, approximately 95% seen once, with roughly 6.2% in the top ten. Specimen: peripheral blood, collected before pregnancy. The receptors come from a female donor with multiple sclerosis, enrolled in a pregnancy study.

The chain combines TRBV25-1 with TRBJ1-1; D is possibly TRBD1 (5 bases). CDR1 MGHDK and CDR2 SYGVNS come from the germline V gene. V was clipped by 3 bases and J by 3 bases, with 17 bases between them. The CDR3 covers 16 residues. The CDR3 loop reads CASSEGGPPGDTEAFF. As DNA, the CDR3 is TGTGCCAGCAGTGAGGGTGGTCCCCCGGGGGACACTGAAGCTTTCTTT.

The chain couples TRBV29-1 to TRBJ1-6; TRBD1 matches at 7 bases. The germline CDR1 and CDR2 sequences are SQVTM and ANQGSEA. J lost 1 base, V lost 5 bases, and 11 bases had no gene match. This CDR3 spans 17 amino acids. Here the CDR3 reads CSVRDRAWLSYNSPLHF. CDR3 DNA sequence: TGCAGCGTTCGCGACAGGGCCTGGTTGTCCTATAATTCACCCCTCCACTTT. Based on the CDR3 plus reference TRBV29-1 and TRBJ1-6, the full variable domain is SAVISQKPSRDICQRGTSLTIQCQVDSQVTMMFWYRQQPGQSLTLIATANQGSEATYESGFVIDKFPISRPNLTFSTLTVSNMSPEDSSIYLCSVRDRAWLSYNSPLHFGNGTRLTVT.

The chain carries TRBV9 and TRBJ2-3; 13 bases match TRBD2. The CDR3 covers 18 residues. CDR1 and CDR2 (germline): SGDLS, YYNGEE. Germline trimming cut 2 bases from V and 0 bases from J; bases unmatched to any gene: 6. This chain's CDR3 is CASSVRLAGGESTDTQYF. The CDR3 DNA follows: TGTGCCAGCAGCGTTAGACTAGCGGGGGGAGAAAGCACAGATACGCAGTATTTT.

The CDR3 here is CASSLPSGGEQYF. Written as DNA, the CDR3 is TGTGCCAGCAGCTTGCCGTCGGGTGGCGAGCAGTACTTC. The genes are TRBV5-4 and TRBJ2-7; no firm D call. The CDR3 extends over 13 amino acids. V was trimmed by 1 base and J by 6 bases, leaving 11 bases between them. Per germline, CDR1 SGHNT and CDR2 YYREEE (reference sequence). Together with reference TRBV5-4 and TRBJ2-7, the CDR3 gives the full variable domain: ETGVTQSPTHLIKTRGQQVTLRCSSQSGHNTVSWYQQALGQGPQFIFQYYREEENGRGNFPPRFSGLQFPNYSSELNVNALELDDSALYLCASSLPSGGEQYFGPGTRLTVT.

The CDR3 sequence is CASSGQAPSYEQYF. As DNA, the CDR3 is TGTGCCAGCAGCGGACAGGCTCCTTCGTACGAGCAGTACTTC. The chain uses TRBV2 and TRBJ2-7; 7 nucleotides align to TRBD1. The CDR3 runs 14 residues. V shed 6 bases, J shed 4 bases, and the junction held 9 bases outside the gene matches. Germline V gives CDR1 SNHLY, CDR2 FYNNEI.

This chain connects TRBV6-1 to TRBJ1-1; D perhaps matches TRBD1 (5 bases). From germline, CDR1 is MNHNS and CDR2 SASEGT. The V end was cut by 7 bases, the J end by 1 base, with 13 bases between. The CDR3 is made up of 14 amino acids. DNA for the CDR3: TGTGCCAGCATAGATGGGGACTGGAACACTGAAGCTTTCTTT. As protein: CASIDGDWNTEAFF.

The genes are TRBV9 and TRBJ2-5; 9 bases fit TRBD1. CDR3 length: 15 amino acids. Per germline, CDR1 SGDLS and CDR2 YYNGEE. Trimming at V came to 4 bases and at J to 2 bases, leaving 6 bases not matched to a gene. The CDR3 sequence: CASSIGQGRQETQYF. DNA of the CDR3: TGTGCCAGCAGCATCGGACAGGGGCGTCAAGAGACCCAGTACTTC.

This CDR3 reads CASQENVNYGYTF. The CDR3, as DNA: TGTGCCAGTCAGGAAAACGTAAACTATGGCTACACCTTC. V is TRBV19 and J is TRBJ1-2, with D unresolved. V was clipped by 8 bases and J by 2 bases, with 12 bases between them. This CDR3 comprises 13 residues. Germline lookup yields CDR1 LNHDA and CDR2 SQIVND (reference sequence).

The rearrangement joins TRBV5-1 to TRBJ2-3, with D perhaps TRBD2 (5 bases). Germline assignment: CDR1 SGHRS and CDR2 YFSETQ. This CDR3 comprises 15 residues. V was pared by 4 bases and J by 2 bases, with 14 bases between. For the CDR3, the DNA is TGCGCCAGCAGCCCCCCACGGGATAACACAGATACGCAGTATTTT. This translates into CASSPPRDNTDTQYF.

The chain couples TRBV29-1 to TRBJ2-1; 9 bases agree with TRBD2. The CDR3 contains 14 residues. V lost 4 bases and J lost 6; bases outside the gene matches: 7. Per germline, CDR1 SQVTM and CDR2 ANQGSEA. This chain's CDR3 is CSVVLAGGINEQFF. For the CDR3, the DNA is TGCAGCGTTGTGCTGGCGGGGGGGATCAATGAGCAGTTCTTC.

V gene TRBV5-1 combines with J gene TRBJ2-5, with 7 bases that match TRBD1. The junction had 8 bases not matched to a gene; V was cut back by 3 bases and J by 3 bases. This CDR3 spans 15 amino acids. CDR1 SGHRS and CDR2 YFSETQ come from the germline V gene. CDR3 region: CASSWDRSLEETQYF. CDR3 in DNA: TGCGCCAGCAGCTGGGACAGATCTCTCGAAGAGACCCAGTACTTC. The whole variable domain, remainder taken from reference TRBV5-1 and TRBJ2-5, is KAGVTQTPRYLIKTRGQQVTLSCSPISGHRSVSWYQQTPGQGLQFLFEYFSETQRNKGNFPGRFSGRQFSNSRSEMNVSTLELGDSALYLCASSWDRSLEETQYFGPGTRLLVL.

The CDR3 DNA reads as TGTGCCAGCAGCTTACGGGACAGCCGGTGGGGCTACACCTTC. Translating gives CASSLRDSRWGYTF. The J gene is TRBJ1-2, the V gene TRBV5-4; 7 nucleotides match TRBD1. The CDR3 has 14 amino acids. Germline CDR1 reads SGHNT; CDR2 reads YYREEE (reference sequence). V gave up 2 bases and J gave up 8 bases; unmatched junction bases: 9. Full variable domain (rest looked up from reference TRBV5-4 and TRBJ1-2): ETGVTQSPTHLIKTRGQQVTLRCSSQSGHNTVSWYQQALGQGPQFIFQYYREEENGRGNFPPRFSGLQFPNYSSELNVNALELDDSALYLCASSLRDSRWGYTFGSGTRLTVV.

The gene calls are TRBV11-3 and TRBJ2-3; TRBD2 might be the D (5 bases). Germline V gives CDR1 SGHNT, CDR2 YENEEA. This CDR3 region has 14 residues. V lost 3 bases and J 4 bases, leaving 11 bases between the germline ends. CDR3: CASSLGPDSDTQYF. In DNA, the CDR3 is TGTGCCAGCAGCTTGGGCCCGGACTCAGATACGCAGTATTTT.

The V gene is TRBV27, the J gene TRBJ2-4; D is undetermined. V lost 3 bases to trimming and J lost 0 bases, with 9 bases between them. Germline V CDR1 and CDR2: MNHEY, SMNVEV (reference sequence). The CDR3 totals 15 residues. CDR3 protein: CASSLTSGAKNIQYF. CDR3 DNA: TGTGCCAGCAGTTTGACTTCCGGAGCCAAAAACATTCAGTACTTC.

This clone was detected once. V gene TRBV30 combines with J gene TRBJ1-4; TRBD1 might be the D (5 bases). The CDR3 runs 13 residues. V dropped 4 bases and J dropped 7 bases, with 13 bases sitting between them. Germline CDR1 reads GTSNPN; CDR2 reads SVGIG (reference sequence). CDR3: CAWNQGLGEKLFF. In DNA form, the CDR3 reads TGTGCCTGGAACCAGGGCCTAGGTGAAAAACTGTTTTTT.

This clone was seen just once. The J gene is TRBJ1-2, the V gene TRBV5-1; 7 nucleotides match TRBD1. V lost 3 bases to trimming and J lost 4 bases; unmatched junction nucleotides: 6. This CDR3 region has 14 residues. Germline-derived CDR1 and CDR2 are SGHRS and YFSETQ. CDR3 coding DNA: TGCGCCAGCAGCTCGGGACAGAATATCTATGGCTACACCTTC. The encoded protein is CASSSGQNIYGYTF.

The chain combines TRBV4-1 with TRBJ2-2; 8 bases map to TRBD2. The ends lost 0 bases at V and 4 bases at J; junction bases unmatched: 1. The CDR3 sequence is 15 residues long. The germline V gene has CDR1 MGHRA and CDR2 YSYEKL. CDR3 protein: CASSQEAGGTGELFF. CDR3 DNA: TGCGCCAGCAGCCAAGAGGCGGGGGGCACCGGGGAGCTGTTTTTT.

The rearrangement links TRBV29-1 to TRBJ2-5, with 10 bases lining up with TRBD2. CDR3 length: 15 amino acids. The germline CDR1 and CDR2 sequences are SQVTM and ANQGSEA. The trim removed 6 bases at V and 2 bases at J, leaving 9 bases unmatched. The CDR3 sequence: CSVKISGRNQETQYF. DNA for the CDR3: TGCAGCGTAAAAATTAGCGGGAGGAATCAAGAGACCCAGTACTTC.

As concerns this clone: Within the sample, other DNA sequences also encode this same CDR3. The chain has TRBV5-1 and TRBJ2-3, with 11 bases aligning to TRBD2. The V and J ends lost 0 bases and 4 bases, in that order; junction bases with no gene match: 1. CDR3 size: 15 residues. Germline V gives CDR1 SGHRS, CDR2 YFSETQ. CDR3 nucleotide sequence: TGCGCCAGCAGCTTGGCACTAGCGGGAGCAGATACGCAGTATTTT. The encoded protein is CASSLALAGADTQYF.

This clone was observed a single time. The J gene is TRBJ2-3, the V gene TRBV7-9; 9 bases line up with TRBD1. Germline CDR1 and CDR2: SEHNR and FQNEAQ (reference sequence). CDR3 length equals 16 residues. J lost 0 bases, V lost 5 bases, and 6 bases had no gene match. The CDR3 here is CASSRGTGPSTDTQYF. CDR3 in DNA: TGTGCCAGCAGCCGAGGGACAGGGCCTAGCACAGATACGCAGTATTTT.

The V and J genes are TRBV30 and TRBJ1-5; perhaps TRBD1 as D (5 bases). Per the germline V gene, CDR1 is GTSNPN and CDR2 is SVGIG (reference sequence). V was trimmed by 1 base and J by 3 bases, leaving 10 bases between them. There are 14 residues in the CDR3. The CDR3 is CAWSEGVPNQPQHF. The CDR3, as DNA: TGTGCCTGGAGTGAAGGGGTCCCCAATCAGCCCCAGCATTTT. Complete variable domain (other parts from reference TRBV30 and TRBJ1-5): SQTIHQWPATLVQPVGSPLSLECTVEGTSNPNLYWYRQAAGRGLQLLFYSVGIGQISSEVPQNLSASRPQDRQFILSSKKLLLSDSGFYLCAWSEGVPNQPQHFGDGTRLSIL.

This chain joins TRBV6-6 and TRBJ1-5; D possibly corresponds to TRBD1 (5 bases). CDR3 size: 11 residues. V was shortened by 1 base and J by 15 bases, with 10 bases between the two germline ends. Germline V gives CDR1 MNHNY, CDR2 SVGAGI (reference sequence). CDR3 region: CASSYLDSMHF. The CDR3 DNA sequence: TGTGCCAGCAGTTACTTAGACAGTATGCATTTT.

The chain has TRBV5-4 and TRBJ2-3; D is possibly TRBD1 (6 bases). This CDR3 is 16 amino acids long. Germline values: CDR1 SGHNT, CDR2 YYREEE (reference sequence). V was trimmed by 4 bases and J by 1 base, leaving 16 bases between them. The CDR3 is CASSRVAGARTDTQYF. CDR3 bases: TGTGCCAGCAGCCGGGTGGCAGGGGCTCGCACAGATACGCAGTATTTT.